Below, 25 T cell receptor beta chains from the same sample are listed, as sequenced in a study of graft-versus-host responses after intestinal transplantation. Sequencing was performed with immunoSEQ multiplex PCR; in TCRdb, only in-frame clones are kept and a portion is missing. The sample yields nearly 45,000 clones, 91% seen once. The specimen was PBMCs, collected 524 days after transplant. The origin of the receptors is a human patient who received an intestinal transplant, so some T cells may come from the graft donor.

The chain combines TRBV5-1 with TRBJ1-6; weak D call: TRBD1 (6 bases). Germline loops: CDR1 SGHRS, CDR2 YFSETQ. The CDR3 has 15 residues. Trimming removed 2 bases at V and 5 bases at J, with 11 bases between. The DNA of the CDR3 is TGCGCCAGCAGCTTCGGGGGGCAGGATAATTCACCCCTCCACTTT. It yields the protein CASSFGGQDNSPLHF.

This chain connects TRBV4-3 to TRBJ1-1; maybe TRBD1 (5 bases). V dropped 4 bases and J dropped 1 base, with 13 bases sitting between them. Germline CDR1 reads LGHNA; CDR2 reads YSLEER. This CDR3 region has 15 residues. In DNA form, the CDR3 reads TGCGCCAGCAGCCTTCTGGGGGGTTGGAACACTGAAGCTTTCTTT. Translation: CASSLLGGWNTEAFF.

Here the CDR3 DNA reads TGTGCCAGCCCCCGGGGCTCTACAGTACTAGCCAAAAACATTCAGTACTTC. Its protein product is CASPRGSTVLAKNIQYF. The chain recombines TRBV28 with TRBJ2-4, with D perhaps TRBD1 or TRBD2 (5 bases each). In germline, CDR1 is MDHEN, CDR2 SYDVKM. Trimming removed 8 bases at V and 0 bases at J, with 20 bases between. The CDR3 runs to 17 residues. The full variable domain, completed using reference TRBV28 and TRBJ2-4, is DVKVTQSSRYLVKRTGEKVFLECVQDMDHENMFWYRQDPGLGLRLIYFSYDVKMKEKGDIPEGYSVSREKKERFSLILESASTNQTSMYLCASPRGSTVLAKNIQYFGAGTRLSVL.

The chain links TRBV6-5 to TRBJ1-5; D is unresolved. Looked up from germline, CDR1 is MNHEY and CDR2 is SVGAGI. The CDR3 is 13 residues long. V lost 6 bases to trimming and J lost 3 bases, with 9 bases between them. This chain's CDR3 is CASRGGNNQPQHF. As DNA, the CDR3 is TGTGCCAGCAGGGGAGGGAACAATCAGCCCCAGCATTTT.

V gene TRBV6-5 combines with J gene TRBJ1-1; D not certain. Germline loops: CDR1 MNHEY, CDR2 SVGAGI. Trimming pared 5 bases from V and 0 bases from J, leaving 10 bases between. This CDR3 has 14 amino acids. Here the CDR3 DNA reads TGTGCCAGCAGTGGCGGAAGCATGAACACTGAAGCTTTCTTT. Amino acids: CASSGGSMNTEAFF.

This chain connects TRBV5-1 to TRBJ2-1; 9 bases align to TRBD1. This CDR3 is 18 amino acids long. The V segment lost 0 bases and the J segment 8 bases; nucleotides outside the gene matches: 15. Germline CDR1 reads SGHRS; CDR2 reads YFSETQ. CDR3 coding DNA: TGCGCCAGCAGCTTGGCCGGGACAGGGATACTCCAACAATATGAGCAGTTCTTC. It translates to CASSLAGTGILQQYEQFF.

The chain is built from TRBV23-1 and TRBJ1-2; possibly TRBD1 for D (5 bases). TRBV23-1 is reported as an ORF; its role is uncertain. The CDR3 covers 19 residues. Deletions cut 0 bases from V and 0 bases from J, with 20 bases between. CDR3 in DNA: TGCGCCAGCAGTCAATCGGAGGTGGCAGGGCCGGGACCTAACTATGGCTACACCTTC. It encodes CASSQSEVAGPGPNYGYTF.

DNA of the CDR3: TGTGCCAGCAGTAGAACAGGGACCTCCTACAATGAGCAGTTCTTC. It specifies CASSRTGTSYNEQFF. V is TRBV7-3 and J is TRBJ2-1, with D perhaps TRBD1 (6 bases). The CDR3 contains 15 residues. The germline CDR1 and CDR2 sequences are SGHTA and FQGTGA. The V gene lost 6 bases and the J gene lost 0 bases, with 12 bases spanning the gap.

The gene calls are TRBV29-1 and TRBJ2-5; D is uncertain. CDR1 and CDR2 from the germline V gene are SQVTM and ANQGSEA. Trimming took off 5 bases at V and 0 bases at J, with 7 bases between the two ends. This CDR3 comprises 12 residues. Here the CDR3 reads CSVRSDQETQYF. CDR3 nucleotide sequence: TGCAGCGTTCGGTCAGACCAAGAGACCCAGTACTTC. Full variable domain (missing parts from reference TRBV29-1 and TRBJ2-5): SAVISQKPSRDICQRGTSLTIQCQVDSQVTMMFWYRQQPGQSLTLIATANQGSEATYESGFVIDKFPISRPNLTFSTLTVSNMSPEDSSIYLCSVRSDQETQYFGPGTRLLVL.

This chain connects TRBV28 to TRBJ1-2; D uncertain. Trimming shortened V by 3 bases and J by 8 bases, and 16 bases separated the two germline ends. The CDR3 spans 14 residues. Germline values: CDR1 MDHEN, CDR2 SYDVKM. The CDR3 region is CASSFVAAERGYTF. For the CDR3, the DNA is TGTGCCAGCAGTTTTGTCGCGGCAGAGCGAGGCTACACCTTC.

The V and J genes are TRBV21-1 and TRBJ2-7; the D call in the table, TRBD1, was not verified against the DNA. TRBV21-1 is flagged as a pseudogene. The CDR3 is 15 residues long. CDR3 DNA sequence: TGTGCCAGCAGCAAAACAAAACAGGGGGCCCACGAGCAGTACTTC. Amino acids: CASSKTKQGAHEQYF.

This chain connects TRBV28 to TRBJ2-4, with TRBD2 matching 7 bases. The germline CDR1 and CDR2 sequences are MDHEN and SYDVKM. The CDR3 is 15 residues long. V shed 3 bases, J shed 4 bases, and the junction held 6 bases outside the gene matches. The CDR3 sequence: CASSFPASGKNIQYF. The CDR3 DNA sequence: TGTGCCAGCAGTTTCCCCGCTAGCGGAAAAAACATTCAGTACTTC. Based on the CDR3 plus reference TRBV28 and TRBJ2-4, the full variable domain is DVKVTQSSRYLVKRTGEKVFLECVQDMDHENMFWYRQDPGLGLRLIYFSYDVKMKEKGDIPEGYSVSREKKERFSLILESASTNQTSMYLCASSFPASGKNIQYFGAGTRLSVL.

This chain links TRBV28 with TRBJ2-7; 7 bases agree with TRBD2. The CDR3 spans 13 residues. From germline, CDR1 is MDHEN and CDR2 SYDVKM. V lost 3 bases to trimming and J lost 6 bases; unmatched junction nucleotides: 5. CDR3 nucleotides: TGTGCCAGCAGTTTGGGGAGGGCAGTCGAGCAGTACTTC. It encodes CASSLGRAVEQYF.

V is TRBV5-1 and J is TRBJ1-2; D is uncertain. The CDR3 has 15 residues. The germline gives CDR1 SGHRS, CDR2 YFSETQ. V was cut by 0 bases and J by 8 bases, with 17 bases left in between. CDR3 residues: CASSLASTSAEGYTF. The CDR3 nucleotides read TGCGCCAGCAGCTTGGCCTCCACAAGCGCGGAAGGCTACACCTTC. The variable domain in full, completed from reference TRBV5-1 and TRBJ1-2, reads KAGVTQTPRYLIKTRGQQVTLSCSPISGHRSVSWYQQTPGQGLQFLFEYFSETQRNKGNFPGRFSGRQFSNSRSEMNVSTLELGDSALYLCASSLASTSAEGYTFGSGTRLTVV.

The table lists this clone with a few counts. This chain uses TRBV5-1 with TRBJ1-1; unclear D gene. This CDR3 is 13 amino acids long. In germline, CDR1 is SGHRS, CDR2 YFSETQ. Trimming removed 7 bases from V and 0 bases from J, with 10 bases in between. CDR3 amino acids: CASAGQLNTEAFF. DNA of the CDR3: TGCGCCAGCGCCGGGCAGTTGAACACTGAAGCTTTCTTT.

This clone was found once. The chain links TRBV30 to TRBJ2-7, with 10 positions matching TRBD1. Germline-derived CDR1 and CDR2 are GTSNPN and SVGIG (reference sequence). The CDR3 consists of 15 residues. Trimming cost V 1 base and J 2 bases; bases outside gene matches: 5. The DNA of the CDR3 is TGTGCCTGGAGTGACGAGGGACAGGGGCCCTACGAGCAGTACTTC. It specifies CAWSDEGQGPYEQYF.

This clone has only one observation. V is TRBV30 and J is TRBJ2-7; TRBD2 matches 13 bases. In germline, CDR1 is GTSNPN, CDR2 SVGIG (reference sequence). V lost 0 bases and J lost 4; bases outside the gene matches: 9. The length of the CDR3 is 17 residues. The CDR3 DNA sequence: TGTGCCTGGAGTGTACTTCGAGGACTAGCGGGAGCTTACGAGCAGTACTTC. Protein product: CAWSVLRGLAGAYEQYF.

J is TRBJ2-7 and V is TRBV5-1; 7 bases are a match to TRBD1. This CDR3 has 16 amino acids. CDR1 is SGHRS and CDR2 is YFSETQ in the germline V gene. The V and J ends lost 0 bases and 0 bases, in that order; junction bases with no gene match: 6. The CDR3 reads CASSLVQGPYSYEQYF. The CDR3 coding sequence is TGCGCCAGCAGCTTGGTACAGGGGCCGTACTCCTACGAGCAGTACTTC.

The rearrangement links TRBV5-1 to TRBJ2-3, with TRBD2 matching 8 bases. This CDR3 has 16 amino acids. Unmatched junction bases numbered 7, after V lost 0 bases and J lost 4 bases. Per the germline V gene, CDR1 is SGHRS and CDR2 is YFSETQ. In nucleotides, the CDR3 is TGCGCCAGCAGCTTGGCCTTGGCGGGAGGTGCAGATACGCAGTATTTT. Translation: CASSLALAGGADTQYF.

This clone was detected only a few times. The CDR3 sequence: CASSSGRLAREQYF. DNA of the CDR3: TGTGCCAGCAGTTCGGGAAGGCTAGCAAGGGAGCAGTACTTC. The rearrangement links TRBV28 to TRBJ2-7; perhaps TRBD2 as D (5 bases). V lost 4 bases, J lost 7 bases, and 17 bases lay in between. From germline, CDR1 is MDHEN and CDR2 SYDVKM. The CDR3 loop spans 14 amino acids.

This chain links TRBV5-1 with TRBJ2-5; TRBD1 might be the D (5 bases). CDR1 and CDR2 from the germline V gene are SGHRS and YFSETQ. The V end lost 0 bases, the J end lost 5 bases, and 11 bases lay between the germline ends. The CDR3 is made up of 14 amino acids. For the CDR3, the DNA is TGCGCCAGCAGCTTGGAGGCAGGGTGGGAGACCCAGTACTTC. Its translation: CASSLEAGWETQYF.

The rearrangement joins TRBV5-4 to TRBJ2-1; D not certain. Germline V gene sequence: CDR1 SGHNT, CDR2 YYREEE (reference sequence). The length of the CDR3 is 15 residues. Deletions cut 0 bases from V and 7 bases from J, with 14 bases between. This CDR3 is CASSLGWAKRNEQFF. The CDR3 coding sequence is TGTGCCAGCAGCTTGGGGTGGGCGAAGAGGAATGAGCAGTTCTTC.

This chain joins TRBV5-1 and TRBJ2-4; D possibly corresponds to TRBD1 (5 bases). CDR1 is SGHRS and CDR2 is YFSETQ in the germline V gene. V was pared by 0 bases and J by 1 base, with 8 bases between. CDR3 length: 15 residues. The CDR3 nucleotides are TGCGCCAGCAGCTTGGGGGGCCAGGCCAAAAACATTCAGTACTTC. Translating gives CASSLGGQAKNIQYF.

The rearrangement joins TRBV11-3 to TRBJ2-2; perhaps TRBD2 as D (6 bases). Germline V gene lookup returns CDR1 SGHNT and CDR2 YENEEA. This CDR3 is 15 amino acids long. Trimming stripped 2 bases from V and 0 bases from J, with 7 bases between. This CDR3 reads CASSLTGANTGELFF. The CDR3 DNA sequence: TGTGCCAGCAGCTTAACGGGGGCGAACACCGGGGAGCTGTTTTTT.

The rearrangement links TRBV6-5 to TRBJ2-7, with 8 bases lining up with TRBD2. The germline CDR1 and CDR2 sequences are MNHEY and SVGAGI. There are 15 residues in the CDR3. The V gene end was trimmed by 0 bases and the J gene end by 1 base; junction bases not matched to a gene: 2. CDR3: CASSYSLAESYEQYF. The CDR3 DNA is TGTGCCAGCAGTTACTCACTAGCGGAATCCTACGAGCAGTACTTC.